These 24 T cell receptor beta chains came from one sample sequenced in a study of T-cell reconstitution after alpha-beta-depleted transplantation in children. Library preparation (for TCRbeta) was performed with unique molecular identifiers. TCRdb recomputed calls from the PCR reads with MiXCR, one row per CDR3 protein. The repertoire includes 350,000 to 450,000 distinct CDR3 sequences, more than 10% of them detected once, and roughly 4.5% sits in the top ten. The specimen was PBMCs, collected from the stem cell graft. These receptors were taken from a human donor who donated a stem cell graft to a child with Fanconi anemia.

The V and J genes are TRBV6-2 or TRBV6-3 and TRBJ1-6; D gene uncertain. Germline CDR1 is MNHEY and CDR2 is SVGEGT. Trimming cost V 6 bases and J 7 bases, with 13 bases left between them. The CDR3 is 14 residues long. The CDR3 nucleotides read TGTGCCAGCAGGCCAGGACGGGGAAATTCACCCCTCCACTTT. Amino acid sequence: CASRPGRGNSPLHF.

The chain combines TRBV3-1 with TRBJ2-3; no reliable D call. The germline CDR1 and CDR2 sequences are LGHDT and YNNKEL (reference sequence). V lost 2 bases to trimming and J lost 5 bases, with 5 bases between them. The CDR3 extends over 12 amino acids. CDR3 loop: CASSQLKDTQYF. CDR3 DNA sequence: TGTGCCAGCAGCCAACTGAAAGATACGCAGTATTTT.

This clonotype has a handful of counts. The chain employs TRBV9 and TRBJ1-1; possibly TRBD1 for D (6 bases). V gave up 4 bases and J gave up 4 bases, with 14 bases separating them. The germline gives CDR1 SGDLS, CDR2 YYNGEE. This CDR3 region has 14 residues. The CDR3 sequence is CASSMGGASTEAFF. DNA for the CDR3: TGTGCCAGCAGCATGGGGGGGGCATCCACTGAAGCTTTCTTT.

V is TRBV11-2 and J is TRBJ2-1; D unresolved. V was clipped by 3 bases and J by 0 bases, with 9 bases between them. The CDR3 runs 15 residues. Germline assignment: CDR1 SGHAT and CDR2 FQNNGV. The CDR3 sequence: CASSLSSFSYNEQFF. The CDR3 nucleotides read TGTGCCAGCAGCTTGTCCTCTTTCTCCTACAATGAGCAGTTCTTC.

This chain uses TRBV2 with TRBJ2-1; D is ambiguous. The CDR3 totals 14 residues. Trimming removed 2 bases at V and 6 bases at J, with 11 bases between. Per the germline V gene, CDR1 is SNHLY and CDR2 is FYNNEI. The CDR3 protein is CASSENRLVNEQFF. CDR3 bases: TGTGCCAGCAGTGAAAACAGACTGGTCAATGAGCAGTTCTTC.

This clonotype was detected a few times. The chain couples TRBV10-3 to TRBJ2-3, with D possibly being TRBD1 or TRBD2 (5 bases each). V was cut by 3 bases and J by 5 bases, with 9 bases left in between. The CDR3 runs 13 residues. CDR1 and CDR2 from the germline V gene are ENHRY and SYGVKD. Here the CDR3 reads CAISEGAGDTQYF. CDR3 nucleotides: TGTGCCATCAGTGAAGGGGCGGGAGATACGCAGTATTTT.

The table lists this clonotype with a few counts. V is TRBV6-5 and J is TRBJ1-5; D is undetermined. Germline CDR1 is MNHEY and CDR2 is SVGAGI. V gave up 4 bases and J gave up 1 base, with 8 bases separating them. The CDR3 is made up of 14 amino acids. As DNA, the CDR3 is TGTGCCAGCAGTTTCCGACGAAGCAATCAGCCCCAGCATTTT. The encoded protein is CASSFRRSNQPQHF.

The genes are TRBV6-5 and TRBJ1-4; D might be TRBD1 (5 bases). Germline V CDR1 and CDR2: MNHEY, SVGAGI. This CDR3 region has 19 residues. The ends were cut back, 4 bases at V and 2 bases at J, with 23 bases in the middle. CDR3 in DNA: TGTGCCAGCAGTTTACCCGCTGGGGGAAGGGTCTGGACTAATGAAAAACTGTTTTTT. It yields the protein CASSLPAGGRVWTNEKLFF.

The chain carries TRBV6-2 or TRBV6-3 and TRBJ2-3, with 8 bases matching TRBD2. From germline, CDR1 is MNHEY and CDR2 SVGEGT. The CDR3 spans 17 residues. Trimming took 6 bases from V and 2 from J; bases not matched to a gene: 13. The DNA for the CDR3 is TGTGCCAGCAGCCACGAACCAATAGCGGGGACCACAGATACGCAGTATTTT. Residues: CASSHEPIAGTTDTQYF.

This clonotype was counted at least ten times. V usage is TRBV29-1 and J usage is TRBJ2-2; 9 bases are a match to TRBD1. This CDR3 contains 14 residues. Germline CDR1 and CDR2: SQVTM and ANQGSEA. V lost 6 bases, J lost 2 bases, and 4 bases stayed unmatched. The CDR3 nucleotides are TGCAGCGTCGTGGGACAGGGTAACACCGGGGAGCTGTTTTTT. Residues: CSVVGQGNTGELFF.

The J gene is TRBJ2-1, the V gene TRBV5-6; 11 positions agree with TRBD2. Germline V gene sequence: CDR1 SGHDT, CDR2 YYEEEE. CDR3 size: 16 residues. J gave up 6 bases and V 4 bases, and 9 bases lay outside the gene matches. The CDR3 sequence is CASSLRLSGGANEQFF. CDR3 DNA: TGTGCCAGCAGCCTTAGACTTAGCGGGGGGGCCAATGAGCAGTTCTTC. Together with reference TRBV5-6 and TRBJ2-1, the CDR3 gives the full variable domain: DAGVTQSPTHLIKTRGQQVTLRCSPKSGHDTVSWYQQALGQGPQFIFQYYEEEERQRGNFPDRFSGHQFPNYSSELNVNALLLGDSALYLCASSLRLSGGANEQFFGPGTRLTVL.

The chain employs TRBV7-7 and TRBJ2-1, with TRBD1 identical over 9 bases. The V gene's germline CDR1 is SSHAT and CDR2 FNYEAQ (reference sequence). The CDR3 spans 13 residues. Trimming removed 5 bases from V and 10 bases from J; junction bases left unmatched: 6. The chain's CDR3 is CASSQRTGEEQFF. In DNA, the CDR3 is TGTGCCAGCAGCCAACGGACAGGGGAAGAGCAGTTCTTC.

The chain links TRBV10-3 to TRBJ1-1, with 8 bases that match TRBD1. With V trimmed by 10 bases and J by 4 bases, 8 bases remained unmatched. The CDR3 consists of 13 residues. CDR1 ENHRY and CDR2 SYGVKD come from the germline V gene. The CDR3 region has the DNA TGTGCCAACGCACAGGGGGTAAGCACTGAAGCTTTCTTT. Protein sequence: CANAQGVSTEAFF.

This clonotype was seen many times. The chain couples TRBV11-3 to TRBJ2-2; no firm D call. Germline V gives CDR1 SGHNT, CDR2 YENEEA. The CDR3 has 13 amino acids. The V gene lost 5 bases and the J gene lost 2 bases, with 6 bases spanning the gap. The CDR3: CASSPVNTGELFF. The CDR3, as DNA: TGTGCCAGCAGCCCCGTCAACACCGGGGAGCTGTTTTTT.

This clonotype was observed many times. The rearrangement uses TRBV5-6 and TRBJ2-2, with 7 bases that match TRBD1. The junction had 7 bases not matched to a gene; V was cut back by 4 bases and J by 4 bases. The CDR3 has 15 amino acids. From germline, CDR1 is SGHDT and CDR2 YYEEEE. CDR3 protein: CASSASTGFTGELFF. CDR3 in DNA: TGTGCCAGCAGCGCCTCGACAGGGTTCACCGGGGAGCTGTTTTTT.

V gene TRBV7-2 combines with J gene TRBJ2-3; D remains unclear. The CDR3 is 13 amino acids. Trimming pared 1 base from V and 4 bases from J, leaving 6 bases between. Germline loops: CDR1 SGHTA, CDR2 FQGNSA. The CDR3 nucleotides read TGTGCCAGCAGCTTAGGACCCCCAGATACGCAGTATTTT. This codes for CASSLGPPDTQYF.

The table lists this clonotype with many counts. The J gene is TRBJ2-3, the V gene TRBV10-2; D uncertain. Germline V gives CDR1 WSHSY, CDR2 SAAADI. V lost 7 bases, J lost 3 bases, and 5 bases lay in between. The CDR3 has 11 residues. The CDR3 loop reads CASKETDTQYF. The CDR3 bases are TGCGCCAGCAAGGAAACAGATACGCAGTATTTT.

Regarding this clonotype: A much bigger clone sits one base away, suggesting this may be a read error. The chain carries TRBV5-1 and TRBJ2-5; 10 nucleotides agree with TRBD2. Germline V gene data show CDR1 as SGHRS and CDR2 as YFSETQ. This CDR3 has 14 amino acids. CDR3 in amino acids: CASSRSGGEETQNF. Written as DNA, the CDR3 is TGCGCCAGCAGCCGGAGCGGGGGGGAAGAGACCCAGAACTTC.

A few counts support this clonotype. The chain carries TRBV5-1 and TRBJ1-3; D perhaps matches TRBD1 (5 bases). Between the trimmed V and J ends, which lost 7 bases and 4 bases, there was a span of 15 bases. Germline values: CDR1 SGHRS, CDR2 YFSETQ. The CDR3 is 14 amino acids. The CDR3 spells CASALGGDGNTIYF. Here the CDR3 DNA reads TGCGCCAGCGCCCTGGGGGGGGACGGAAACACCATATATTTT.

This rearrangement joins TRBV4-3 to TRBJ1-5; no definite D call. Germline V CDR1 and CDR2: LGHNA, YSLEER. Trimming left V 0 bases short and J 5 bases short, with 14 bases between. The length of the CDR3 is 16 residues. The CDR3 DNA sequence: TGCGCCAGCAGCCAAGATCGATCGGGGTTTCATCAGCCCCAGCATTTT. Protein: CASSQDRSGFHQPQHF.

The count of this clonotype is one. The chain combines TRBV10-3 with TRBJ1-1; D is unresolved. Trimming shortened V by 0 bases and J by 10 bases, and 9 bases separated the two germline ends. This CDR3 is built from 12 residues. Germline-derived CDR1 and CDR2 are ENHRY and SYGVKD. Written as DNA, the CDR3 is TGTGCCATCAGTGAGTCCCGGGAAGGAGCTTTCTTT. Translation: CAISESREGAFF.

In this sample, this clonotype turned up many times. The chain couples TRBV18 to TRBJ2-5; D remains unclear. V gave up 5 bases and J gave up 3 bases, with 13 bases separating them. There are 14 residues in the CDR3. The germline CDR1 and CDR2 sequences are KGHSH and LQKENI. CDR3: CASSRRILEETQYF. In DNA form, the CDR3 reads TGTGCCAGCTCAAGGCGGATCTTAGAAGAGACCCAGTACTTC.

The chain employs TRBV29-1 and TRBJ1-1; D is unclear. Germline-derived CDR1 and CDR2 are SQVTM and ANQGSEA. The CDR3 sequence is 11 residues long. V gave up 4 bases and J gave up 8 bases, with 11 bases separating them. The CDR3 DNA reads as TGCAGCGTTGCCTTAACTTCCGAAGCTTTCTTT. Translating gives CSVALTSEAFF. Using reference TRBV29-1 and TRBJ1-1 for the parts outside the CDR3, the full variable domain is SAVISQKPSRDICQRGTSLTIQCQVDSQVTMMFWYRQQPGQSLTLIATANQGSEATYESGFVIDKFPISRPNLTFSTLTVSNMSPEDSSIYLCSVALTSEAFFGQGTRLTVV.

This clonotype was observed a few times. This chain connects TRBV7-2 to TRBJ1-2, with no clear D. Trimming removed 8 bases at V and 4 bases at J, with 8 bases between. The length of the CDR3 is 11 residues. In germline, CDR1 is SGHTA, CDR2 FQGNSA. The CDR3 loop reads CASGESYGYTF. In nucleotides, the CDR3 is TGTGCCAGCGGGGAGTCCTATGGCTACACCTTC.